This is a list of T cell receptor beta chains from one sample in a study of radiation and T cells in renal cell carcinoma. Assay used: immunoSEQ multiplex PCR; TCRdb lists only in-frame clones, some missing. The profile shows around 80,000 clones, 82% of them singletons. Sequencing was performed on blood, taken from a patient whose treatment included radiotherapy and nephrectomy. The receptors originated from a man in his sixties with renal cell carcinoma. The CDR3 runs from the conserved cysteine through the conserved F or W. Each record gives: J gene, V gene, D gene, clone size, CDR3 protein, CDR3 DNA. A D gene is named only where the DNA matches it firmly. Only some rows state a clone size, as once, few, many or a class for expanded clones.

j_call: TRBJ1-5; v_call: TRBV4-2; d_call: -; clone_size: -; cdr3_aa: CASSQDSGVYQHF; cdr3_nt: TGTGCCAGCAGCCAAGATTCCGGAGTCTACCAGCATTTT
j_call: TRBJ2-5; v_call: TRBV5-1; d_call: TRBD2; clone_size: -; cdr3_aa: CASSRWTSGRETQYF; cdr3_nt: TGCGCCAGCAGCCGCTGGACTAGCGGGAGAGAGACCCAGTACTTC
j_call: TRBJ2-3; v_call: TRBV6-1; d_call: -; clone_size: few; cdr3_aa: CASRRGGSWTDTQYF; cdr3_nt: TGTGCCAGCAGAAGGGGGGGCAGCTGGACAGATACGCAGTATTTT
j_call: TRBJ2-7; v_call: TRBV6-6; d_call: -; clone_size: -; cdr3_aa: CASSYGQYEQYF; cdr3_nt: TGTGCCAGCAGTTATGGGCAATACGAGCAGTACTTC
j_call: TRBJ1-2; v_call: TRBV19; d_call: -; clone_size: -; cdr3_aa: CASSPRQQQVYGYTF; cdr3_nt: TGTGCCAGTAGTCCCCGACAGCAACAAGTCTATGGCTACACCTTC
j_call: TRBJ2-7; v_call: TRBV11-2; d_call: -; clone_size: -; cdr3_aa: CASSSTTSGPYEQYF; cdr3_nt: TGTGCCAGCAGCTCGACTACCTCGGGACCTTACGAGCAGTACTTC
j_call: TRBJ2-4; v_call: TRBV10-2; d_call: TRBD2; clone_size: -; cdr3_aa: CASSGTRAKNIQYF; cdr3_nt: TGCGCCAGCAGCGGGACTAGGGCCAAAAACATTCAGTACTTC
j_call: TRBJ2-6; v_call: TRBV19; d_call: -; clone_size: -; cdr3_aa: CASSDRLSGANVLTF; cdr3_nt: TGTGCCAGTAGTGACAGGCTGTCTGGGGCCAACGTCCTGACTTTC
j_call: TRBJ2-5; v_call: TRBV5-1; d_call: -; clone_size: -; cdr3_aa: CASSVEGTQYF; cdr3_nt: TGCGCCAGCAGCGTAGAAGGGACCCAGTACTTC
j_call: TRBJ2-2; v_call: TRBV5-1; d_call: TRBD1; clone_size: -; cdr3_aa: CASALAGGGGELFF; cdr3_nt: TGCGCCTCCGCCCTGGCAGGGGGCGGCGGGGAGCTGTTTTTT
j_call: TRBJ1-1; v_call: TRBV7-7; d_call: -; clone_size: -; cdr3_aa: CASSLNQETEAFF; cdr3_nt: TGTGCCAGCAGTCTCAATCAGGAAACTGAAGCTTTCTTT
j_call: TRBJ1-1; v_call: TRBV28; d_call: TRBD1; clone_size: -; cdr3_aa: CASSFQGAEAFF; cdr3_nt: TGTGCCAGCAGTTTTCAGGGGGCTGAAGCTTTCTTT
j_call: TRBJ2-7; v_call: TRBV6-1; d_call: -; clone_size: -; cdr3_aa: CASLQSGSYEQYF; cdr3_nt: TGTGCCAGCCTTCAGAGCGGGTCCTACGAGCAGTACTTC
j_call: TRBJ1-2; v_call: TRBV19; d_call: -; clone_size: -; cdr3_aa: CASSITTGIQYGYTF; cdr3_nt: TGTGCCAGTAGTATAACCACGGGCATCCAATATGGCTACACCTTC
j_call: TRBJ2-3; v_call: TRBV5-6; d_call: TRBD1; clone_size: once; cdr3_aa: CASSLIRQGTDTQYF; cdr3_nt: TGTGCCAGCAGCTTAATCCGACAGGGGACAGATACGCAGTATTTT
j_call: TRBJ1-2; v_call: TRBV5-4; d_call: TRBD1; clone_size: -; cdr3_aa: CASSFNRGDYGYTF; cdr3_nt: TGTGCCAGCAGCTTTAACAGGGGCGACTATGGCTACACCTTC
j_call: TRBJ2-3; v_call: TRBV7-6; d_call: -; clone_size: -; cdr3_aa: CASSPNRVDTQYF; cdr3_nt: TGTGCCAGCAGCCCAAACAGGGTAGATACGCAGTATTTT
j_call: TRBJ2-5; v_call: TRBV28; d_call: -; clone_size: once; cdr3_aa: CASSFRVERETQYF; cdr3_nt: TGTGCCAGCAGTTTTAGGGTAGAGAGGGAGACCCAGTACTTC
j_call: TRBJ2-7; v_call: TRBV19; d_call: -; clone_size: -; cdr3_aa: CASSLREKAHEQYF; cdr3_nt: TGTGCCAGTAGTCTCCGGGAGAAGGCCCACGAGCAGTACTTC
j_call: TRBJ1-1; v_call: TRBV30; d_call: -; clone_size: few; cdr3_aa: CAWSANRAATEAFF; cdr3_nt: TGTGCCTGGAGTGCGAACAGGGCGGCCACTGAAGCTTTCTTT
j_call: TRBJ1-1; v_call: TRBV4-2; d_call: -; clone_size: -; cdr3_aa: CASSRLPRGTDTEAFF; cdr3_nt: TGTGCCAGCAGCCGTCTCCCGAGGGGTACTGACACTGAAGCTTTCTTT
j_call: TRBJ2-3; v_call: TRBV11-2; d_call: TRBD1; clone_size: -; cdr3_aa: CASSDRQGRTDTQYF; cdr3_nt: TGTGCCAGCAGCGATCGACAGGGAAGGACAGATACGCAGTATTTT
j_call: TRBJ1-2; v_call: TRBV6-5; d_call: -; clone_size: -; cdr3_aa: CASSYSGGAGYTF; cdr3_nt: TGTGCCAGCAGTTACTCGGGCGGTGCTGGCTACACCTTC
j_call: TRBJ2-7; v_call: TRBV10-3; d_call: TRBD1; clone_size: -; cdr3_aa: CAIRTQGAYEQYF; cdr3_nt: TGTGCCATCAGGACTCAGGGGGCCTACGAGCAGTACTTC
j_call: TRBJ2-2; v_call: TRBV19; d_call: TRBD1; clone_size: -; cdr3_aa: CASRIQGNTYTGELFF; cdr3_nt: TGTGCCAGTAGGATACAGGGGAATACATACACCGGGGAGCTGTTTTTT
j_call: TRBJ1-2; v_call: TRBV4-3; d_call: -; clone_size: -; cdr3_aa: CASSQETRAYYGYTF; cdr3_nt: TGCGCCAGCAGCCAAGAGACAAGAGCATACTATGGCTACACCTTC
j_call: TRBJ2-3; v_call: TRBV27; d_call: -; clone_size: -; cdr3_aa: CASPTLTSGEGTDTQYF; cdr3_nt: TGTGCCAGCCCAACCCTCACATCGGGAGAAGGGACAGATACGCAGTATTTT
j_call: TRBJ1-2; v_call: TRBV7-9; d_call: -; clone_size: -; cdr3_aa: CASSSPIWGADYGYTF; cdr3_nt: TGTGCCAGCAGCTCGCCGATTTGGGGGGCAGACTATGGCTACACCTTC
j_call: TRBJ2-7; v_call: TRBV7-2; d_call: TRBD1; clone_size: -; cdr3_aa: CASSPQGTTDEQYF; cdr3_nt: TGTGCCAGCAGCCCACAGGGGACCACCGACGAGCAGTACTTC
j_call: TRBJ2-2; v_call: TRBV9; d_call: -; clone_size: -; cdr3_aa: CASSAVVGPGELFF; cdr3_nt: TGTGCCAGCAGCGCCGTGGTGGGGCCCGGGGAGCTGTTTTTT